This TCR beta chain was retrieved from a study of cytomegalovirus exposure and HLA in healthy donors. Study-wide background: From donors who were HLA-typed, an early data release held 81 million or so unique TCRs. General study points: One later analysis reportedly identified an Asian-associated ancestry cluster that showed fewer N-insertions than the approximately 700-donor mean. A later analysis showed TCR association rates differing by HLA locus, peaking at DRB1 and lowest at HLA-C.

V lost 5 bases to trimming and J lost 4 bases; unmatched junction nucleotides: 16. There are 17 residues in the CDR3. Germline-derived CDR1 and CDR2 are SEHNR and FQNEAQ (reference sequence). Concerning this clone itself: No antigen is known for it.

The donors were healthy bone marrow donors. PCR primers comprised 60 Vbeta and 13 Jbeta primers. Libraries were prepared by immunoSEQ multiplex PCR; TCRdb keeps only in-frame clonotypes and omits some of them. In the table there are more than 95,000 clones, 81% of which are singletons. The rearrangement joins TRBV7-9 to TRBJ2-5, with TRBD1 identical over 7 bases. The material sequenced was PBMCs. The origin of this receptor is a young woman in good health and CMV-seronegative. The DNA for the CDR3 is TGTGCCAGCAGCCCGAACCGTGACAGGGAGTTTGTAGAGACCCAGTACTTC. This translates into CASSPNRDREFVETQYF.